The source of this T cell receptor (beta chain) is a study of human T cells and chemical hapten exposure. Time point reported: pre-sensitization, week 0. Treatment meaning: therapeutic diphenylcyclopropenone sensitization with weekly scalp DPC. Unique molecular identifiers were linked by the library to individual cDNA molecules. One entry per CDR3 protein, called by TCRdb with MiXCR from the RACE reads. The profile shows 50,000 to 65,000 distinct CDR3 sequences, around 10% of them singletons. This clonotype was detected only a few times. The starting material was whole blood, obtained in connection with sensitization to the hapten diphenylcyclopropenone (DPC). The receptor was isolated from a woman in her thirties or forties with alopecia areata. Some clones in this sample may be carry-over from other donors' samples.

The CDR3 sequence is CSVAHAYEQYF. CDR3 in DNA: TGCAGCGTTGCACACGCGTACGAGCAGTACTTC. The gene calls are TRBV29-1 and TRBJ2-7; D not resolved. Trimming removed 4 bases from V and 4 bases from J, with 8 bases in between. Germline CDR1 SQVTM, CDR2 ANQGSEA. This CDR3 has 11 residues.